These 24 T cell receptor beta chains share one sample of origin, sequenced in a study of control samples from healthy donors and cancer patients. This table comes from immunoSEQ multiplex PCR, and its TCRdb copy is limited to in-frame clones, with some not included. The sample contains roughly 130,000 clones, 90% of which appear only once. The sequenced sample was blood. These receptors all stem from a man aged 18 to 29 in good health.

The CDR3 sequence: CASSQGGQGANEQYV. The CDR3 region has the DNA TGCGCCAGCAGTCAAGGCGGTCAGGGGGCCAACGAGCAGTACGTC. The chain carries TRBV23-1 and TRBJ2-7, with 8 bases matching TRBD1. TRBV23-1 is given ORF status, its function remaining uncertain. The CDR3 covers 15 residues. Trimming took 2 bases from V and 5 from J; bases not matched to a gene: 8.

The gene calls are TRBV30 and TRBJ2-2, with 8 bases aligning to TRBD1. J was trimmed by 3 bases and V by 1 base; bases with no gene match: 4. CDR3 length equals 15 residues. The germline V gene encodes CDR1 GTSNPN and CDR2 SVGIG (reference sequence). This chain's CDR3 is CAWSDRGADTGELFF. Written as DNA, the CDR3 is TGTGCCTGGAGTGACAGGGGGGCGGACACCGGGGAGCTGTTTTTT.

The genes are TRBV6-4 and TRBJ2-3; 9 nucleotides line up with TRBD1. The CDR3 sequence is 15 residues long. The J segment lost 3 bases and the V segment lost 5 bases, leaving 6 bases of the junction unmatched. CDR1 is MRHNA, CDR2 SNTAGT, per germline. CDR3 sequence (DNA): TGTGCCAGCAGTACAACGACAGGGGGAACAGATACGCAGTATTTT. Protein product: CASSTTTGGTDTQYF.

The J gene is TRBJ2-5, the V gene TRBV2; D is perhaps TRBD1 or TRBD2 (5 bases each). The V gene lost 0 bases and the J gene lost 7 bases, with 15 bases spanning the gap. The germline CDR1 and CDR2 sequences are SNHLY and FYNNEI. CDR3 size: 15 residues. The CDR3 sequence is CASSEAGTAFGTQYF. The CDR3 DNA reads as TGTGCCAGCAGTGAAGCCGGGACCGCCTTTGGGACCCAGTACTTC.

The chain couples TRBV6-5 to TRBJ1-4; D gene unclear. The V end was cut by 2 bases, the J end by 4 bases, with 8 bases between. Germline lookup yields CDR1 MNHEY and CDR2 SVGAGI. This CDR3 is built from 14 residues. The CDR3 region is CASSYRPINEKLFF. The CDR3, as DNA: TGTGCCAGCAGTTACAGACCGATTAATGAAAAACTGTTTTTT.

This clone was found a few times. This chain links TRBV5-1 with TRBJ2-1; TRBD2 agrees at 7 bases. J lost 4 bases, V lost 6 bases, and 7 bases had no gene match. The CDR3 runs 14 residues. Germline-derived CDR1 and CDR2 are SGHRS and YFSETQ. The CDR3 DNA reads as TGCGCCAGCACGTCAGGCGGGGGATACAATGAGCAGTTCTTC. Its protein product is CASTSGGGYNEQFF.

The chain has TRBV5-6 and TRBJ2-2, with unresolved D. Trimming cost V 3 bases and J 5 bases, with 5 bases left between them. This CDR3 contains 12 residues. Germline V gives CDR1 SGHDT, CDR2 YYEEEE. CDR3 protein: CASSSYTGELFF. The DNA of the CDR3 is TGTGCCAGCAGCTCCTATACCGGGGAGCTGTTTTTT.

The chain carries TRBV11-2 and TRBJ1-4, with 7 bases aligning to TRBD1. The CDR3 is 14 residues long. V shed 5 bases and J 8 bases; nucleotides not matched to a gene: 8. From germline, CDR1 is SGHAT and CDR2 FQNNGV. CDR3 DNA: TGTGCCAGCAGCCCTGAAGTGGACAGGGAAAAACTGTTTTTT. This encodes CASSPEVDREKLFF.

CDR3 amino acids: CSVRDRGYTDTQYF. The CDR3 DNA is TGCAGCGTCCGAGACAGGGGTTACACAGATACGCAGTATTTT. The chain is built from TRBV29-1 and TRBJ2-3; 8 bases are shared with TRBD1. J lost 2 bases, V lost 6 bases, and 7 bases had no gene match. CDR3 length: 14 amino acids. Per the germline V gene, CDR1 is SQVTM and CDR2 is ANQGSEA.

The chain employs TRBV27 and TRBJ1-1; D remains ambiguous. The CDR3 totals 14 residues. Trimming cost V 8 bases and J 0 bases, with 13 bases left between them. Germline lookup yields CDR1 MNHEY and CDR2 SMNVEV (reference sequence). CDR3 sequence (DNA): TGTGCCAGCCGCGGGTACAGCATGAACACTGAAGCTTTCTTT. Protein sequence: CASRGYSMNTEAFF.

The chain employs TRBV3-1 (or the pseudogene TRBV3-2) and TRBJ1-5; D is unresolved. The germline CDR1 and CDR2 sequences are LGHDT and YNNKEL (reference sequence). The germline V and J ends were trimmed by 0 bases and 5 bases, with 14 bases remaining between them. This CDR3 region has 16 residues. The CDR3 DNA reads TGTGCCAGCAGCCAAGATTTCGGGGATCGTGATCAGCCCCAGCATTTT. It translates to CASSQDFGDRDQPQHF.

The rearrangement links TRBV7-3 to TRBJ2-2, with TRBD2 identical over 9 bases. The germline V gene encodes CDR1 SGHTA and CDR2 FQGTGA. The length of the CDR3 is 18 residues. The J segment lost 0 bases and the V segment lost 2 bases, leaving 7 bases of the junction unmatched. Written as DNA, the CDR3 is TGTGCCAGCAGCTTATCCCGGGCTAGCGGGACGAACACCGGGGAGCTGTTTTTT. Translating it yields CASSLSRASGTNTGELFF.

CDR3 in DNA: TGTGCCAGCAGCCAAGTAGGGGGGAGGGAAAAACTGTTTTTT. Its translation is CASSQVGGREKLFF. The chain links TRBV4-2 to TRBJ1-4, with D possibly being TRBD1 (6 bases). Germline V CDR1 and CDR2: LGHNA, YNFKEQ. Deletions cut 1 base from V and 8 bases from J, with 11 bases between. This CDR3 region has 14 residues.

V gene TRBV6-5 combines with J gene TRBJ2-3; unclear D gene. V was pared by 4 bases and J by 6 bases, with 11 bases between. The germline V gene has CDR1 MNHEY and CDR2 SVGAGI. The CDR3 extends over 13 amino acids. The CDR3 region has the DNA TGTGCCAGCAGTTCCCGTCCCAGGGATACGCAGTATTTT. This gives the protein CASSSRPRDTQYF.

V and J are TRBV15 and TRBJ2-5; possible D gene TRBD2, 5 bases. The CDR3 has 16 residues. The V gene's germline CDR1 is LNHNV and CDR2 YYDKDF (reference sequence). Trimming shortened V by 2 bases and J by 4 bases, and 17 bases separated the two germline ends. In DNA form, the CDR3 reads TGTGCCACCAGCAGATGGGCGATCAGCGGAGGAGAGACCCAGTACTTC. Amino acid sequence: CATSRWAISGGETQYF.

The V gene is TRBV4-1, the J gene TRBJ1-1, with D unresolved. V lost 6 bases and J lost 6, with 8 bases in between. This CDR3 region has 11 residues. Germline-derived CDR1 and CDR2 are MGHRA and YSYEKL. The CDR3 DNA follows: TGCGCCAGCAGTACTGGGCCTGAAGCTTTCTTT. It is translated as CASSTGPEAFF.

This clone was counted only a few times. The CDR3 is CASSSYRGRTEAFF. The CDR3 nucleotides read TGTGCCAGCTCCTCCTACAGGGGGAGAACTGAAGCTTTCTTT. The chain couples TRBV11-3 to TRBJ1-1, with 8 bases matching TRBD1. Germline loops: CDR1 SGHNT, CDR2 YENEEA. J was trimmed by 5 bases and V by 8 bases; bases with no gene match: 10. The CDR3 contains 14 residues.

The CDR3 DNA reads as TGTGCCAGTAGTATAGGGGAAAGAGCAATCAGGCCCCAGCATTTT. Protein: CASSIGERAIRPQHF. This chain links TRBV19 with TRBJ1-5; D unresolved. CDR3 size: 15 residues. Germline loops: CDR1 LNHDA, CDR2 SQIVND (reference sequence). The V and J ends lost 1 base and 9 bases respectively, with 16 bases between them.

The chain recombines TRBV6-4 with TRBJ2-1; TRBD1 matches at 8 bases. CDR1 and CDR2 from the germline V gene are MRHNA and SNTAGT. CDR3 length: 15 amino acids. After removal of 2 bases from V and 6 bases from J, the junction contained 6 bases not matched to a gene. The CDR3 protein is CASSDGTGSVNEQFF. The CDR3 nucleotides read TGTGCCAGCAGTGACGGGACAGGTTCCGTCAATGAGCAGTTCTTC.

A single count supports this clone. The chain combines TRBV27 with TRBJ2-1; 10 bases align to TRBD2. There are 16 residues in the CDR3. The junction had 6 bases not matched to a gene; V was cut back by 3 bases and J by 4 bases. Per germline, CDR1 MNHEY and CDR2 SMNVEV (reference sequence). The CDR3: CASSFISGGPYNEQFF. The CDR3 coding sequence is TGTGCCAGCAGTTTCATTAGCGGGGGGCCTTACAATGAGCAGTTCTTC.

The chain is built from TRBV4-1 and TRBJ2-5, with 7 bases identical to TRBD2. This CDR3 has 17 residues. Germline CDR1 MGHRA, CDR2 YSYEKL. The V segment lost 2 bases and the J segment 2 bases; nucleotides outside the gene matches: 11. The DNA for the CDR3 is TGCGCCAGCAGCCAAAGCTTAGCTGGGGGGGGGCAAGAGACCCAGTACTTC. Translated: CASSQSLAGGGQETQYF.

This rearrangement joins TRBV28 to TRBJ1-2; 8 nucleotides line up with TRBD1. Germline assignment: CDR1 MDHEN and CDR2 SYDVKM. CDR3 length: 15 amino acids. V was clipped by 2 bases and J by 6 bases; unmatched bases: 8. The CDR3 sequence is CASSLIGRGRDGYTF. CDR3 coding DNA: TGTGCCAGCAGTTTAATCGGCAGGGGGCGGGATGGCTACACCTTC.

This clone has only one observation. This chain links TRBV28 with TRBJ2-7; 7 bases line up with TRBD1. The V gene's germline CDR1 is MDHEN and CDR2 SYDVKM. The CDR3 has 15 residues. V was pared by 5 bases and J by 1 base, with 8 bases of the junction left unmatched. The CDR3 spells CASSERQGPSYEQYF. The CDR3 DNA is TGTGCCAGCAGTGAGCGACAGGGTCCTTCCTACGAGCAGTACTTC.

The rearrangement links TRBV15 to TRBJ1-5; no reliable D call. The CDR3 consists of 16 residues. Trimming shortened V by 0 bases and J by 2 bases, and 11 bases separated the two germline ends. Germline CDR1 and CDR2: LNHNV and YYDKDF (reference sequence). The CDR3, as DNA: TGTGCCACCAGCAGAGATGGGAGGGCGGGCAATCAGCCCCAGCATTTT. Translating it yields CATSRDGRAGNQPQHF.